The 10 T cell receptor beta chains below come from one sample, sequenced in a study of blood T cells in healthy people across ages. Alongside a J-beta primer mix, a sample-barcoded 5' primer served in a second PCR lasting roughly 6 to 11 cycles. TCRdb redid the calling of the 5' RACE reads with MiXCR, one entry per CDR3 protein. The sample lists just over 1 million distinct CDR3 sequences, 40% to 45% occurring once. The specimen sequenced was blood. Receptors originate from a woman in her sixties in good health.

The chain employs TRBV12-3 or TRBV12-4 and TRBJ2-7; 8 bases are a match to TRBD2. V shed 3 bases and J 6 bases; nucleotides not matched to a gene: 7. The CDR3 spans 14 residues. The CDR3 is CASSFSSGIFEQYF. As DNA, the CDR3 is TGTGCCAGCAGTTTTAGTAGCGGGATTTTCGAGCAGTACTTC.

This clonotype has more than one count but fewer than ten. The rearrangement links TRBV10-3 to TRBJ2-7, with 7 positions matching TRBD1. Germline CDR1 is ENHRY and CDR2 is SYGVKD. This CDR3 is built from 13 residues. The ends lost 5 bases at V and 0 bases at J; junction bases unmatched: 1. In nucleotides, the CDR3 is TGTGCCATCAGTTGGGACAGCTCCTACGAGCAGTACTTC. Translated, it gives CAISWDSSYEQYF.

This chain links TRBV10-1 with TRBJ2-1, with TRBD2 identical over 11 bases. Losses at the gene ends were 1 base for V and 7 bases for J; bases not matched to a gene: 3. The CDR3 spans 15 residues. Germline V gene data show CDR1 as WNHNN and CDR2 as SYGVQD (reference sequence). Here the CDR3 reads CASSELASGRNEQFF. Written as DNA, the CDR3 is TGCGCCAGCAGTGAGTTGGCTAGCGGGAGGAATGAGCAGTTCTTC.

The chain combines TRBV7-9 with TRBJ2-3; 9 positions agree with TRBD2. The CDR3 sequence is 15 residues long. The junction had 8 bases not matched to a gene; V was cut back by 4 bases and J by 6 bases. CDR1 SEHNR and CDR2 FQNEAQ come from the germline V gene (reference sequence). The CDR3 nucleotides are TGTGCCAGCAGCTCATTAGGGCTAGCGGGGGATACGCAGTATTTT. It encodes CASSSLGLAGDTQYF. Drawing the rest from reference TRBV7-9 and TRBJ2-3, the complete variable domain is DTGVSQNPRHKITKRGQNVTFRCDPISEHNRLYWYRQTLGQGPEFLTYFQNEAQLEKSRLLSDRFSAERPKGSFSTLEIQRTEQGDSAMYLCASSSLGLAGDTQYFGPGTRLTVL.

This clonotype was picked up a small number of times. The CDR3, as DNA: TGCAGTGCTGCTAGCGGGAGAGGAAGGGGTGAGCAGTTCTTC. As protein: CSAASGRGRGEQFF. The chain employs TRBV20-1 and TRBJ2-1; 10 nucleotides match TRBD2. Trimming took 5 bases from V and 9 from J; bases not matched to a gene: 10. The CDR3 has 14 residues. Per germline, CDR1 DFQATT and CDR2 SNEGSKA (reference sequence).

This clonotype was detected many times. Mismatch with germline at one junction end may stem from a read error. CDR3 residues: CASSLGEETQYF. DNA of the CDR3: TGTGCCAGCAGCTTAGGGGAAGAGACCCAGTACTTC. V usage is TRBV5-1 and J usage is TRBJ2-5; weak D call: TRBD1 (5 bases). CDR1 is SGHRS and CDR2 is YFSETQ in the germline V gene. The length of the CDR3 is 12 residues.

The rearrangement joins TRBV4-1 to TRBJ2-5; 15 bases line up with TRBD2. The germline CDR1 and CDR2 sequences are MGHRA and YSYEKL. V was pared by 4 bases and J by 4 bases, with 7 bases of the junction left unmatched. The CDR3 has 17 residues. CDR3 bases: TGCGCCAGCAGCCGAGGACTAGCGGGAGGGAACCGAGAGACCCAGTACTTC. Translating gives CASSRGLAGGNRETQYF.

This clonotype has a single count. The chain combines TRBV14 with TRBJ2-3, with 9 bases matching TRBD1. The germline V gene encodes CDR1 SGHDN and CDR2 FVKESK. The V segment lost 4 bases and the J segment 0 bases; nucleotides outside the gene matches: 5. This CDR3 has 16 amino acids. The CDR3 here is CASSRSGTGSTDTQYF. CDR3 sequence (DNA): TGTGCCAGCAGCCGTTCCGGGACAGGGAGCACAGATACGCAGTATTTT.

V and J are TRBV20-1 and TRBJ2-3; tentatively, D is TRBD2 (5 bases). From germline, CDR1 is DFQATT and CDR2 SNEGSKA (reference sequence). V dropped 0 bases and J dropped 0 bases, with 13 bases sitting between them. CDR3 length equals 16 residues. The CDR3: CSARENGLTSTDTQYF. The CDR3 region has the DNA TGCAGTGCTAGAGAGAACGGACTCACTAGCACAGATACGCAGTATTTT.

The chain links TRBV27 to TRBJ2-5; TRBD1 agrees at 9 bases. The CDR3 runs to 16 residues. V trimming: 4 bases; J trimming: 6 bases; junction bases outside the gene matches: 12. From germline, CDR1 is MNHEY and CDR2 SMNVEV (reference sequence). The CDR3 nucleotides read TGTGCCAGCAGTTCAACCAAGGGACAGGGTATGAAGACCCAGTACTTC. This translates into CASSSTKGQGMKTQYF.